A selection of T cell receptor beta chains follows, all from one sample in a study of blood T cells in healthy people across ages. TCRdb re-analysed the 5' RACE reads in MiXCR, keeping a single row per CDR3 protein. The sample has over 1.5 million distinct CDR3 sequences; about 49% are singletons. The sample comprised blood. Source of these receptors: a woman aged 40 to 55 in good health. Each CDR3 is given with its conserved first and last residue. A D gene is named only where the DNA matches it firmly. The size entry is marked missing in some rows and otherwise reads once, few, many or a size class.

clone_size j_call v_call d_call cdr3_aa cdr3_nt
few TRBJ2-3 TRBV12-3/TRBV12-4 . CASSLGTPVIPDTQYF TGTGCCAGCAGTTTAGGGACCCCCGTCATCCCAGATACGCAGTATTTT
many TRBJ2-5 TRBV5-1 . CASRMGPSEEDQYF TGCGCCAGCAGGATGGGACCGAGCGAAGAAGACCAGTACTTC
. TRBJ2-3 TRBV28 TRBD2 CASRSSGGSTDTQYF TGTGCCAGCAGGTCATCGGGGGGGAGCACAGATACGCAGTATTTT
. TRBJ2-1 TRBV20-1 . CSADGTDNEQFF TGCAGTGCTGACGGGACTGACAATGAGCAGTTCTTC
. TRBJ2-7 TRBV29-1 . CSVAQGPGEQYF TGCAGCGTTGCACAGGGCCCGGGCGAGCAGTACTTC
few TRBJ2-1 TRBV27 TRBD2 CASSSSGDSYNEQFF TGTGCCAGCAGTTCCAGCGGGGACTCCTACAATGAGCAGTTCTTC
. TRBJ2-7 TRBV12-5 TRBD2 CASGFKPEISGKSYEQYF TGTGCTAGTGGTTTTAAGCCCGAGATTAGCGGGAAATCCTACGAGCAGTACTTC
. TRBJ2-3 TRBV11-2 . CACRVGVRADTQYF TGTGCCTGCAGAGTGGGGGTTAGGGCAGATACGCAGTATTTT
few TRBJ2-6 TRBV28 . CASSLSGPSGANVLTF TGTGCCAGCAGTTTAAGCGGCCCCTCTGGGGCCAACGTCCTGACTTTC
few TRBJ2-5 TRBV2 TRBD2 CASRLVAGVLETQYF TGTGCCAGCCGCCTGGTAGCGGGGGTTCTGGAGACCCAGTACTTC
few TRBJ1-5 TRBV12-3/TRBV12-4 . CASSQETNQPQHF TGTGCCAGCAGTCAAGAGACCAATCAGCCCCAGCATTTT
. TRBJ2-7 TRBV28 . CASSLGTGQGFSYEQYF .
. TRBJ2-7 TRBV11-3 . CASSLRGSGTQYF TGTGCCAGCAGCCTTAGGGGATCCGGAACCCAGTACTTC
. TRBJ2-7 TRBV6-5 TRBD1 CASSPGQAKQYF TGTGCCAGCAGTCCGGGACAGGCGAAGCAGTACTTC
. TRBJ1-2 TRBV6-1 . CASSEAPPGRNGYTF TGTGCCAGCAGTGAAGCCCCACCAGGGAGGAATGGCTACACCTTC
few TRBJ2-5 TRBV3-1 . CASSQGLVGETQYF TGTGCCAGCAGCCAAGGACTAGTCGGTGAGACCCAGTACTTC
few TRBJ1-2 TRBV20-1 . CSARDPIQGGNYGYTF TGCAGTGCTAGAGATCCGATCCAGGGCGGGAACTATGGCTACACCTTC
few TRBJ2-5 TRBV28 . CASSYRAQRETQYF TGTGCCAGCAGTTACCGGGCTCAGAGGGAGACCCAGTACTTC
few TRBJ1-4 TRBV5-5 . CASSLVPGRATNEKLFF TGTGCCAGCAGCTTGGTTCCGGGTCGGGCGACTAATGAAAAACTGTTTTTT
once TRBJ2-2 TRBV7-9 . CASSLARDPGELFF TGTGCCAGCAGCTTAGCCAGGGATCCCGGGGAGCTGTTTTTT
. TRBJ2-3 TRBV4-3 TRBD2 CASSQDLFPSGGFADTQYF TGCGCCAGCAGCCAAGACCTTTTCCCAAGCGGGGGGTTTGCAGATACGCAGTATTTT
. TRBJ2-1 TRBV6-2/TRBV6-3 . CASSLGNREFF TGTGCCAGCAGTCTCGGAAATCGGGAGTTCTTC
. TRBJ2-7 TRBV4-2 TRBD2 CASSPTYSGGTYEQYF TGTGCCAGCAGCCCGACCTATAGCGGGGGCACCTACGAGCAGTACTTC
few TRBJ2-4 TRBV3-1 . CASSHTSPPTGGRDIQYF TGTGCCAGCAGCCACACGAGTCCTCCCACAGGGGGGAGGGACATTCAGTACTTC
. TRBJ1-2 TRBV20-1 . CSARGTLNYGYTF TGCAGTGCTAGGGGGACACTTAACTATGGCTACACCTTC
. TRBJ1-1 TRBV7-2 . CASSAGPTKTEAFF TGTGCCAGCAGCGCGGGACCGACCAAGACTGAAGCTTTCTTT
. TRBJ1-2 TRBV7-2 . CASRPNGGVGGYTF TGTGCCAGCAGACCAAACGGGGGAGTAGGGGGCTACACCTTC
many TRBJ2-7 TRBV7-6 . CASSPGGDRYEQYF TGTGCCAGCAGCCCAGGGGGGGACCGGTACGAGCAGTACTTC
. TRBJ2-7 TRBV4-3 . CASSQAPGVDEQYF TGCGCCAGCAGCCAAGCACCGGGGGTCGACGAGCAGTACTTC
. TRBJ1-2 TRBV12-3/TRBV12-4 . CASRSTIGGYTF TGTGCCAGCAGGTCTACTATTGGGGGCTACACCTTC
. TRBJ2-1 TRBV6-5 TRBD2 CASSYGASGGDEQFF TGTGCCAGCAGTTACGGGGCTAGCGGGGGGGATGAGCAGTTCTTC
. TRBJ2-3 TRBV11-3 TRBD1 CASQGVTDTQYF TGTGCCAGCCAGGGGGTTACAGATACGCAGTATTTT
. TRBJ1-5 TRBV5-6 . CASSLRRTGNNQPQHF TGTGCCAGCAGCTTGCGGAGGACGGGGAACAATCAGCCCCAGCATTTT
. TRBJ2-3 TRBV7-2 TRBD1 CASSPELGQGRDTQYF TGTGCCAGCAGCCCAGAGCTGGGACAGGGACGAGATACGCAGTATTTT
. TRBJ1-5 TRBV20-1 . CSAPGDSNQPQHF TGCAGTGCCCCCGGCGATAGCAATCAGCCCCAGCATTTT
. TRBJ2-3 TRBV4-3 . CASSQDGFSDTQYF TGCGCCAGCAGCCAAGATGGTTTTTCAGATACGCAGTATTTT
once TRBJ1-4 TRBV6-5 . CASSYEDRKLFF TGTGCCAGCAGTTACGAGGACAGAAAACTGTTTTTT
. TRBJ2-1 TRBV5-1 . CASSLAARRNNEQFF TGCGCCAGCAGCTTGGCCGCGAGGAGAAACAATGAGCAGTTCTTC
. TRBJ2-7 TRBV20-1 . CSARDLQVYEQYF TGCAGTGCTAGAGATCTACAGGTCTACGAGCAGTACTTC
few TRBJ2-5 TRBV10-3 TRBD2 CAISGGRDHQETQYF TGTGCCATCAGTGGAGGGAGGGACCACCAAGAGACCCAGTACTTC
few TRBJ2-1 TRBV28 . CASTQDGAGDEQFF TGTGCCAGCACGCAGGACGGGGCAGGCGATGAGCAGTTCTTC
. TRBJ2-7 TRBV6-5 . CASSSGTFPYEQYF TGTGCCAGCAGCTCCGGGACCTTTCCCTACGAGCAGTACTTC
few TRBJ2-3 TRBV20-1 TRBD2 CSASTSGTTDTQYF TGCAGTGCTAGTACTAGCGGGACCACAGATACGCAGTATTTT
. TRBJ2-1 TRBV20-1 TRBD2 CSARVRGGLDEQFF TGCAGTGCTAGAGTGCGGGGGGGCCTCGATGAGCAGTTCTTC
few TRBJ2-1 TRBV6-2/TRBV6-3 . CASRHRGSYNEQFF TGTGCCAGCAGGCACCGGGGGAGCTACAATGAGCAGTTCTTC
few TRBJ2-1 TRBV6-5 . CASSPDPRDYNEQFF TGTGCCAGCAGTCCGGACCCCCGCGACTACAATGAGCAGTTCTTC
few TRBJ1-2 TRBV12-3/TRBV12-4 TRBD1 CASSSRDRGVYGYTF TGTGCCAGCAGTAGCCGGGACAGGGGAGTCTATGGCTACACCTTC
few TRBJ2-5 TRBV6-5 TRBD1 CASSPGQGWTQYF TGTGCCAGCAGTCCGGGACAGGGGTGGACCCAGTACTTC
. TRBJ1-1 TRBV11-2 . CASSLTPGGSAFVEAFF TGTGCCAGCAGCTTAACTCCCGGGGGGTCCGCCTTCGTGGAAGCTTTCTTT
once TRBJ1-1 TRBV4-3 TRBD1 CASSRGQGGRSFF TGCGCCAGCAGCCGCGGACAGGGAGGACGATCTTTCTTT